Listed below are T cell receptor beta chains from one sample, sequenced in a study of OX40 agonist ivuxolimab in advanced cancers. Method: immunoSEQ multiplex PCR; TCRdb's copy keeps in-frame clones and lacks some. The table lists tens of thousands of clones, approximately 89% of them singletons. The sequencing used CD4+ or CD8+ T cells sorted from blood, collected in a trial of the OX40 agonist ivuxolimab. These receptors originate from an adult with an advanced solid tumor such as melanoma, head and neck, liver or kidney cancer. Both conserved end residues are part of each CDR3. A D gene is named only where the DNA matches it firmly. The size of a clone is reported for some rows only, either as once, few or many, or as a class for expanded clones.

size | D | J | V | DNA | CDR3
NA | TRBD1 | TRBJ1-4 | TRBV28 | TGTGCCAGCAGACGTCGGGACAGGGAAAAACTGTTTTTT | CASRRRDREKLFF
NA | TRBD2 | TRBJ2-7 | TRBV10-3 | TGTGCCATCAGTGGATCGGGAGGGCCCCACGAGCAGTACTTC | CAISGSGGPHEQYF
NA | TRBD1 | TRBJ1-5 | TRBV5-6 | TGTGCCAGCAGCTTGGGACAGGGCGAACAGCCCCAGCATTTT | CASSLGQGEQPQHF
once | NA | TRBJ1-2 | TRBV6-1 | TGTGCCAGCAGAGGGGCCGGCTACACCTTC | CASRGAGYTF
NA | NA | TRBJ1-1 | TRBV18 | TGTGCCAGCTCACCGCGACCAGGGAGTTTCGCTGAAGCTTTCTTT | CASSPRPGSFAEAFF
NA | NA | TRBJ2-1 | TRBV28 | TGTGCCAGCCTCACCAGGGTCAGCTCCTACAATGAGCAGTTCTTC | CASLTRVSSYNEQFF
NA | NA | TRBJ2-1 | TRBV5-1 | TGCGCCAGCAGCGTCGGAGGGGGGAATGAGCAGTTCTTC | CASSVGGGNEQFF
NA | NA | TRBJ1-3 | TRBV6-6 | TGTGCCAGCAGTTCCTTCCCGGACCCTGGAAACACCATATATTTT | CASSSFPDPGNTIYF
NA | NA | TRBJ2-7 | TRBV27 | TGTGCCAGCAGGGGATGGGGGGTATCCTACGAGCAGTACTTC | CASRGWGVSYEQYF
NA | NA | TRBJ2-3 | TRBV5-1 | TGCGCCAGCAGGTCGACTAGGGAGTCGTCAGATACGCAGTATTTT | CASRSTRESSDTQYF
NA | NA | TRBJ1-1 | TRBV10-3 | TGTGCCATCAGTGAGTCATTCGGGGCCACTGAAGCTTTCTTT | CAISESFGATEAFF
NA | NA | TRBJ1-1 | TRBV6-5 | TGTGCCAGCAGTTACGTGCGGGAGATGGGCACTGAAGCTTTCTTT | CASSYVREMGTEAFF
NA | TRBD1 | TRBJ1-4 | TRBV7-2 | TGTGCCAGCAGAAACAGGGGGCAGGATGAAAAACTGTTTTTT | CASRNRGQDEKLFF
once | TRBD1 | TRBJ2-7 | TRBV9 | TGTGCCAGCAGCGTAGGATTGAGGACAGGGGGGCTCAACGAGCAGTACTTC | CASSVGLRTGGLNEQYF
NA | NA | TRBJ2-3 | TRBV4-2 | TGTGCCAGCAGCCAAGATAGGGGGACTAGCACAGATACGCAGTATTTT | CASSQDRGTSTDTQYF
NA | NA | TRBJ2-7 | TRBV6-5 | TGTGCCAGCAGTGACCCCGGCTACGAGCAGTACTTC | CASSDPGYEQYF
NA | TRBD2 | TRBJ2-5 | TRBV5-6 | TGTGCCAGCAGTTGGGGGAGGGGATCAGAGACCCAGTACTTC | CASSWGRGSETQYF
once | NA | TRBJ1-2 | TRBV4-2 | TGTGCCAGCAGCCAAGGTGCGGCGGGGCACTATGGCTACACCTTC | CASSQGAAGHYGYTF
NA | NA | TRBJ2-3 | TRBV18 | TGTGCCAGCTCACCATCAGATACGCAGTATTTT | CASSPSDTQYF
once | NA | TRBJ1-5 | TRBV19 | TGTGCCAGTAGTGCCCGAACCGGGACATTTAATCAGCCCCAGCATTTT | CASSARTGTFNQPQHF
once | NA | TRBJ2-6 | TRBV11-2 | TGTGCCAGCAGCTTTCCGGGACGGTATCAATCTGGGGCCAACGTCCTGACTTTC | CASSFPGRYQSGANVLTF
NA | NA | TRBJ2-6 | TRBV5-1 | TGCGCCAGCAGCTCGTCTCCACCCCGCTCTGGGGCCAACGTCCTGACTTTC | CASSSSPPRSGANVLTF
NA | NA | TRBJ1-3 | TRBV6-1 | TGTGCCAGCAGTGAATCAAGAGGGGTTTTCTCTGGAAACACCATATATTTT | CASSESRGVFSGNTIYF
NA | TRBD1 | TRBJ2-5 | TRBV5-1 | TGCGCCAGCAGCTCGGGGACAGGGGGCGTGGAGACCCAGTACTTC | CASSSGTGGVETQYF
NA | NA | TRBJ1-2 | TRBV28 | TGTGCCAGCAGTTTACAGGGCGACTATGGCTACACCTTC | CASSLQGDYGYTF
NA | NA | TRBJ2-3 | TRBV6-5 | TGTGCCAGCAGTTACCGGGGGGCTGTAACAGATACGCAGTATTTT | CASSYRGAVTDTQYF